Listed here are 17 T cell receptor beta chains from one sample, sequenced in a study of identical twins. TCRdb independently ran MiXCR on the 5' RACE reads; one entry per CDR3 protein. The table lists about 570,000 distinct CDR3 sequences, roughly 9.9% of them singletons. The data also belong to a second study, concerning yellow fever vaccine responses in identical twins.

The sequenced material came from PBMCs. Receptors were obtained from a woman between 18 and 30 years old in good health.

In its sample, this clonotype was seen a few times. The gene calls are TRBV27 and TRBJ2-7; TRBD1 aligns across 8 bases. Trimming took 6 bases from V and 2 from J; bases not matched to a gene: 12. From germline, CDR1 is MNHEY and CDR2 SMNVEV (reference sequence). This CDR3 region has 16 residues. This CDR3 is CASSPFLDRGPYEQYF. CDR3 sequence (DNA): TGTGCCAGCAGCCCCTTCCTAGACAGGGGTCCCTACGAGCAGTACTTC.

This clonotype was counted between two and nine times. Written as DNA, the CDR3 is TGTGCCAGCACCGATTCAGCGGGAACGATGCCTTCCTACGAGCAGTACTTC. Its translation is CASTDSAGTMPSYEQYF. J is TRBJ2-7 and V is TRBV7-9; TRBD2 matches 7 bases. V lost 7 bases and J lost 1; bases outside the gene matches: 16. The germline V gene encodes CDR1 SEHNR and CDR2 FQNEAQ (reference sequence). CDR3 length equals 17 residues.

This clonotype was observed at least ten times. J is TRBJ1-6 and V is TRBV5-1; D unresolved. V was clipped by 6 bases and J by 7 bases, with 11 bases between them. This CDR3 contains 13 residues. In germline, CDR1 is SGHRS, CDR2 YFSETQ. For the CDR3, the DNA is TGCGCCAGCAAAAGCAGCTCAAATTCACCCCTCCACTTT. This gives the protein CASKSSSNSPLHF. Combining the CDR3 with reference TRBV5-1 and TRBJ1-6 gives the whole variable domain KAGVTQTPRYLIKTRGQQVTLSCSPISGHRSVSWYQQTPGQGLQFLFEYFSETQRNKGNFPGRFSGRQFSNSRSEMNVSTLELGDSALYLCASKSSSNSPLHFGNGTRLTVT.

A few counts support this clonotype. V is TRBV2 and J is TRBJ1-4; D call uncertain. CDR1 is SNHLY and CDR2 is FYNNEI in the germline V gene. The CDR3 runs to 10 residues. V was pared by 4 bases and J by 8 bases, with 2 bases between. The CDR3, as DNA: TGTGCCAGCAGTGGAGAAAAACTGTTTTTT. Encoded protein: CASSGEKLFF. Based on the CDR3 plus reference TRBV2 and TRBJ1-4, the full variable domain is EPEVTQTPSHQVTQMGQEVILRCVPISNHLYFYWYRQILGQKVEFLVSFYNNEISEKSEIFDDQFSVERPDGSNFTLKIRSTKLEDSAMYFCASSGEKLFFGSGTQLSVL.

This clonotype was seen many times. The rearrangement links TRBV6-5 to TRBJ1-5; unclear D gene. This CDR3 has 15 amino acids. V lost 0 bases to trimming and J lost 2 bases, with 8 bases between them. Germline V gene lookup returns CDR1 MNHEY and CDR2 SVGAGI. CDR3 residues: CASSYSQSGNQPQHF. DNA of the CDR3: TGTGCCAGCAGTTACTCCCAATCTGGCAATCAGCCCCAGCATTTT.

This clonotype was seen a handful of times. The chain joins TRBV25-1 to TRBJ2-1; TRBD2 matches 7 bases. The CDR3 sequence is 12 residues long. Germline CDR1 and CDR2: MGHDK and SYGVNS. J gave up 10 bases and V 4 bases, and 4 bases lay outside the gene matches. The CDR3 sequence is CASSGGTTEQFF. DNA of the CDR3: TGTGCCAGCAGTGGGGGGACTACCGAGCAGTTCTTC.

This clonotype was detected many times. The genes are TRBV7-9 and TRBJ2-3; no reliable D call. The germline V and J ends were trimmed by 5 bases and 9 bases, with 21 bases remaining between them. This CDR3 spans 15 amino acids. The germline CDR1 and CDR2 sequences are SEHNR and FQNEAQ (reference sequence). The DNA for the CDR3 is TGTGCCAGCAGCCTTTTGGGTACTGATAGCAAAACGCAGTATTTT. As protein: CASSLLGTDSKTQYF.

The CDR3: CSARDPQGAGYGYTF. The DNA of the CDR3 is TGCAGTGCTAGAGATCCACAGGGGGCGGGCTATGGCTACACCTTC. The V gene is TRBV20-1, the J gene TRBJ1-2; 9 nucleotides align to TRBD1. This CDR3 is 15 amino acids long. Germline values: CDR1 DFQATT, CDR2 SNEGSKA (reference sequence). With 0 bases clipped from V and 4 bases from J, the junction kept 6 bases outside the gene matches.

This clonotype was counted many times. This chain connects TRBV11-2 to TRBJ2-2, with D unclear. Germline V gene sequence: CDR1 SGHAT, CDR2 FQNNGV. The CDR3 is 15 residues long. The V end was cut by 5 bases, the J end by 1 base, with 11 bases between. CDR3 nucleotide sequence: TGTGCCAGCAGCCCCGGGTCCCAGAACACCGGGGAGCTGTTTTTT. Amino acids: CASSPGSQNTGELFF.

This clonotype appeared many times. CDR3 sequence (DNA): TGTGCCAGCAGCAAACGCAGGGGGCAGTCCACCATATATTTT. It codes for CASSKRRGQSTIYF. J is TRBJ1-3 and V is TRBV3-1; 8 bases match TRBD1. The CDR3 loop spans 14 amino acids. V was pared by 5 bases and J by 9 bases, with 9 bases of the junction left unmatched. CDR1 and CDR2 from the germline V gene are LGHDT and YNNKEL (reference sequence).

The chain links TRBV13 to TRBJ2-1, with D perhaps TRBD2 (6 bases). This CDR3 contains 20 residues. Trimming shortened V by 5 bases and J by 6 bases, and 32 bases separated the two germline ends. CDR1 and CDR2 (germline): PRHDT, FYEKMQ (reference sequence). The CDR3 loop is CASSHSFSSVSVWGVNEQFF. In DNA, the CDR3 is TGTGCCAGCAGCCATAGTTTTTCTTCTGTAAGCGTGTGGGGGGTCAATGAGCAGTTCTTC.

The chain uses TRBV27 and TRBJ2-7; a weak D match, TRBD1 (5 bases). The germline gives CDR1 MNHEY, CDR2 SMNVEV (reference sequence). The CDR3 sequence is 14 residues long. The germline V and J ends were trimmed by 6 bases and 0 bases, with 12 bases remaining between them. The CDR3 coding sequence is TGTGCCAGCAGAAGACCAGGGAACTCCTACGAGCAGTACTTC. It translates to CASRRPGNSYEQYF.

The gene calls are TRBV5-5 and TRBJ2-3, with 7 bases matching TRBD2. V was pared by 0 bases and J by 0 bases, with 7 bases of the junction left unmatched. The V gene's germline CDR1 is SGHKS and CDR2 YYEKEE (reference sequence). This CDR3 comprises 17 residues. The CDR3 protein is CASSLAGRPVSTDTQYF. The DNA for the CDR3 is TGTGCCAGCAGCTTGGCCGGGAGGCCAGTTAGCACAGATACGCAGTATTTT.

This clonotype was picked up a small number of times. The rearrangement links TRBV10-2 to TRBJ2-1; D not resolved. The CDR3 extends over 14 amino acids. CDR1 is WSHSY, CDR2 SAAADI, per germline. Trimming shortened V by 0 bases and J by 4 bases, and 7 bases separated the two germline ends. Written as DNA, the CDR3 is TGCGCCAGCAGTGAGTCCGCGCAATACAATGAGCAGTTCTTC. It is translated as CASSESAQYNEQFF.

This clonotype was picked up a small number of times. The CDR3 is CATSPGKVSYEQYF. The DNA for the CDR3 is TGTGCCACCAGTCCCGGGAAGGTATCCTACGAGCAGTACTTC. The rearrangement links TRBV24-1 to TRBJ2-7, with a tentative D call TRBD2 (5 bases). From germline, CDR1 is KGHDR and CDR2 SFDVKD. Trimming took 6 bases from V and 1 from J, leaving 12 bases between them. This CDR3 is built from 14 residues.

This clonotype was counted only a few times. The rearrangement links TRBV21-1 to TRBJ2-6; the D call in the table, TRBD1, was not verified against the DNA. TRBV21-1 is labeled a pseudogene. The CDR3 has 19 amino acids. CDR3 coding DNA: TGTGCCAGCAGCAAACTCGGGACAGGGTCCCCTTCTGGGGCCAACGTCCTGACTTTC. Protein: CASSKLGTGSPSGANVLTF.

This clonotype was observed a few times. The rearrangement joins TRBV12-3 or TRBV12-4 to TRBJ2-5, with D tentatively TRBD1 or TRBD2 (5 bases each). The CDR3 spans 14 residues. V lost 5 bases, J lost 7 bases, and 17 bases lay in between. The CDR3 loop is CASSTDGAQGTQYF. The CDR3 DNA follows: TGTGCCAGCAGTACCGACGGGGCCCAGGGGACCCAGTACTTC.